The 22 T cell receptor beta chains below come from one sample, sequenced in a study of beta chain features in type 1 diabetes. The study's findings and limits: For Type 1 diabetes patients, all four CD4+ subsets carried TCRB CDR3s that were moderately but significantly shorter.

TCRB transcripts that were expressed got sequenced, as all of the isolated RNA had been reverse transcribed. Sequenced by immunoSEQ multiplex PCR; TCRdb stores in-frame clones only, minus some. Of under 20,000 clones listed, 70% are singletons. What these receptors recognize is not known. The sample taken for sequencing was stem cell memory CD4+ T cells from blood. These receptor sequences come from a man aged 30-40 years with type 1 diabetes.

This clone was counted only a few times. The CDR3 sequence: CASSWQGTGLNTEAFF. CDR3 bases: TGCGCCAGCAGCTGGCAAGGGACAGGATTGAACACTGAAGCTTTCTTT. This chain joins TRBV5-1 and TRBJ1-1, with TRBD1 matching 8 bases. Germline trimming cut 3 bases from V and 0 bases from J; bases unmatched to any gene: 7. Germline CDR1 reads SGHRS; CDR2 reads YFSETQ. This CDR3 is built from 16 residues.

V and J are TRBV19 and TRBJ1-5, with D hard to call. CDR1 and CDR2 (germline): LNHDA, SQIVND (reference sequence). The V and J ends lost 4 bases and 7 bases respectively, with 14 bases between them. CDR3 length equals 14 residues. The CDR3 DNA is TGTGCCAGTAGTACCCTTGGAGGAGGCCAGCCCCAGCATTTT. Protein product: CASSTLGGGQPQHF.

The V gene is TRBV6-5, the J gene TRBJ2-6, with D unclear. This CDR3 is 16 amino acids long. The V gene's germline CDR1 is MNHEY and CDR2 SVGAGI. The V and J ends lost 2 bases and 0 bases respectively, with 8 bases between them. The CDR3 coding sequence is TGTGCCAGCAGTTACCAGGCCCTCTCTGGGGCCAACGTCCTGACTTTC. Amino acids: CASSYQALSGANVLTF.

The chain carries TRBV19 and TRBJ2-1; 11 nucleotides line up with TRBD2. This CDR3 contains 14 residues. Unmatched junction bases numbered 1, after V lost 5 bases and J lost 4 bases. The germline V gene encodes CDR1 LNHDA and CDR2 SQIVND (reference sequence). The CDR3 region has the DNA TGTGCCAGTAGTCCTAGCGGGGGGTACAATGAGCAGTTCTTC. Translating it yields CASSPSGGYNEQFF.

The chain has TRBV7-3 and TRBJ1-6; unclear D gene. The germline V gene encodes CDR1 SGHTA and CDR2 FQGTGA. The CDR3 runs 12 residues. V lost 3 bases and J lost 7, with 4 bases in between. The chain's CDR3 is CASSFQNSPLHF. CDR3 coding DNA: TGTGCCAGCAGCTTCCAGAATTCACCCCTCCACTTT. The full variable domain, completed using reference TRBV7-3 and TRBJ1-6, is GAGVSQTPSNKVTEKGKYVELRCDPISGHTALYWYRQSLGQGPEFLIYFQGTGAADDSGLPNDRFFAVRPEGSVSTLKIQRTERGDSAVYLCASSFQNSPLHFGNGTRLTVT.

V and J are TRBV28 and TRBJ2-7, with a tentative D call TRBD1 (5 bases). The CDR3 consists of 12 residues. Germline-derived CDR1 and CDR2 are MDHEN and SYDVKM. Trimming left V 5 bases short and J 6 bases short, with 11 bases between. CDR3 sequence: CASSDPGREQYF. The CDR3 bases are TGTGCCAGCAGTGACCCAGGGCGCGAGCAGTACTTC.

The rearrangement links TRBV5-1 to TRBJ2-3; 8 nucleotides match TRBD1. The length of the CDR3 is 15 residues. Germline assignment: CDR1 SGHRS and CDR2 YFSETQ. Trimming removed 0 bases from V and 5 bases from J; junction bases left unmatched: 5. This CDR3 is CASSLAGTGLDTQYF. The DNA for the CDR3 is TGCGCCAGCAGCTTGGCTGGGACAGGCCTAGATACGCAGTATTTT.

V is TRBV7-8 and J is TRBJ1-4, with unresolved D. CDR3 length: 15 amino acids. The germline gives CDR1 SGHVS, CDR2 FQNEAQ. Trimming took 5 bases from V and 0 from J, leaving 10 bases between them. The CDR3, as DNA: TGTGCCAGCAGCCGTCCAGGTTCAACTAATGAAAAACTGTTTTTT. This translates into CASSRPGSTNEKLFF.

The chain uses TRBV27 and TRBJ2-1; TRBD2 is a possible D gene (6 bases). CDR3 length: 15 amino acids. The germline V gene encodes CDR1 MNHEY and CDR2 SMNVEV (reference sequence). Between the trimmed V and J ends, which lost 0 bases and 9 bases, there was a span of 15 bases. CDR3 sequence (DNA): TGTGCCAGCAGTTTATCGGTACAACTAGCTTCTGAGCAGTTCTTC. Protein product: CASSLSVQLASEQFF.

The rearrangement uses TRBV2 and TRBJ2-5; the D is unclear. The germline V and J ends were trimmed by 11 bases and 2 bases, with 9 bases remaining between them. Germline V gene data show CDR1 as SNHLY and CDR2 as FYNNEI. The CDR3 runs to 11 residues. DNA for the CDR3: TGTGCCTCAGCACAGCAAGAGACCCAGTACTTC. This codes for CASAQQETQYF.

This chain joins TRBV6-6 and TRBJ1-2, with unresolved D. The germline CDR1 and CDR2 sequences are MNHNY and SVGAGI (reference sequence). The V end lost 2 bases, the J end lost 2 bases, and 6 bases lay between the germline ends. This CDR3 comprises 13 residues. CDR3 in amino acids: CASSYGGNYGYTF. In DNA form, the CDR3 reads TGTGCCAGCAGTTACGGAGGGAACTATGGCTACACCTTC.

In this sample, this clone turned up a few times. The rearrangement uses TRBV11-2 and TRBJ2-4; D perhaps matches TRBD2 (5 bases). V was pared by 7 bases and J by 0 bases, with 16 bases between. This CDR3 region has 16 residues. The V gene's germline CDR1 is SGHAT and CDR2 FQNNGV. CDR3 nucleotides: TGTGCCAGCACCCCTGGCGGGCCCCTAGCCAAAAACATTCAGTACTTC. This encodes CASTPGGPLAKNIQYF.

This sequence joins TRBV4-1 and TRBJ1-2; the match to TRBD1 covers 9 bases. Germline values: CDR1 MGHRA, CDR2 YSYEKL. With 0 bases clipped from V and 4 bases from J, the junction kept 3 bases outside the gene matches. The CDR3 contains 15 residues. The CDR3 loop reads CASSQDETGGYGYTF. Here the CDR3 DNA reads TGCGCCAGCAGCCAAGACGAGACAGGGGGCTATGGCTACACCTTC.

V gene TRBV5-1 combines with J gene TRBJ1-1; TRBD1 aligns across 8 bases. The CDR3 consists of 13 residues. Germline trimming cut 2 bases from V and 5 bases from J; bases unmatched to any gene: 2. Germline V lookup: CDR1 SGHRS, CDR2 YFSETQ. The CDR3 is CASSFTGGTEAFF. The DNA for the CDR3 is TGCGCCAGCAGCTTTACAGGGGGGACTGAAGCTTTCTTT. The full variable domain, rest sourced from reference TRBV5-1 and TRBJ1-1, is KAGVTQTPRYLIKTRGQQVTLSCSPISGHRSVSWYQQTPGQGLQFLFEYFSETQRNKGNFPGRFSGRQFSNSRSEMNVSTLELGDSALYLCASSFTGGTEAFFGQGTRLTVV.

V and J are TRBV7-2 and TRBJ2-3; 10 bases map to TRBD2. Trimming at V came to 5 bases and at J to 8 bases, leaving 10 bases not matched to a gene. The CDR3 totals 15 residues. Germline-derived CDR1 and CDR2 are SGHTA and FQGNSA. This chain's CDR3 is CASSKLAGRPATQYF. The CDR3 region has the DNA TGTGCCAGCAGCAAACTAGCGGGGCGACCGGCTACGCAGTATTTT.

The gene calls are TRBV7-6 and TRBJ2-1; maybe TRBD2 (5 bases). The CDR3 covers 15 residues. The V end was cut by 5 bases, the J end by 6 bases, with 17 bases between. Per germline, CDR1 SGHVS and CDR2 FNYEAQ. CDR3 residues: CASSKDPRSGNEQFF. Written as DNA, the CDR3 is TGTGCCAGCAGCAAAGACCCACGGAGCGGCAATGAGCAGTTCTTC.

CDR3 protein: CASSVGEPAQTQYF. The DNA for the CDR3 is TGTGCCAGCAGCGTAGGGGAGCCGGCCCAGACCCAGTACTTC. V is TRBV9 and J is TRBJ2-5; possibly TRBD2 for D (5 bases). There are 14 residues in the CDR3. V lost 0 bases to trimming and J lost 6 bases, with 12 bases between them. Germline loops: CDR1 SGDLS, CDR2 YYNGEE. The whole variable domain, filled in from reference TRBV9 and TRBJ2-5, reads DSGVTQTPKHLITATGQRVTLRCSPRSGDLSVYWYQQSLDQGLQFLIQYYNGEERAKGNILERFSAQQFPDLHSELNLSSLELGDSALYFCASSVGEPAQTQYFGPGTRLLVL.

This chain links TRBV18 with TRBJ2-3; D may be TRBD2 (6 bases). Trimming shortened V by 1 base and J by 0 bases, and 8 bases separated the two germline ends. This CDR3 has 15 residues. The germline V gene encodes CDR1 KGHSH and CDR2 LQKENI. The CDR3 region is CASSPRGVSTDTQYF. CDR3 in DNA: TGTGCCAGCTCACCACGGGGGGTAAGCACAGATACGCAGTATTTT.

The chain uses TRBV7-9 and TRBJ2-3; 12 bases match TRBD2. This CDR3 is 19 amino acids long. The germline CDR1 and CDR2 sequences are SEHNR and FQNEAQ (reference sequence). Germline trimming cut 5 bases from V and 6 bases from J; bases unmatched to any gene: 18. The CDR3 bases are TGTGCCAGCAGCCCGGGACTAGCGGGCGTTCCACTACGGACTGATACGCAGTATTTT. It encodes CASSPGLAGVPLRTDTQYF.

This clone appeared a few times. This chain joins TRBV7-9 and TRBJ2-3; maybe TRBD2 (6 bases). Germline V gives CDR1 SEHNR, CDR2 FQNEAQ (reference sequence). The V end lost 1 base, the J end lost 0 bases, and 11 bases lay between the germline ends. This CDR3 has 16 amino acids. The CDR3 nucleotides are TGTGCCAGCAGCTTAGTTCTTAGCGGTAGCACAGATACGCAGTATTTT. It is translated as CASSLVLSGSTDTQYF.

This chain links TRBV10-3 with TRBJ2-5; TRBD2 agrees at 10 bases. The V gene's germline CDR1 is ENHRY and CDR2 SYGVKD. The CDR3 extends over 17 amino acids. With 2 bases clipped from V and 3 bases from J, the junction kept 9 bases outside the gene matches. In DNA form, the CDR3 reads TGTGCCATCAGTGAGCCAGGACTAGCGGCTACAAAAGAGACCCAGTACTTC. It translates to CAISEPGLAATKETQYF.

This clone was detected once. The genes are TRBV28 and TRBJ2-7, with D tentatively TRBD2 (6 bases). The CDR3 totals 14 residues. Germline V gene data show CDR1 as MDHEN and CDR2 as SYDVKM. Between the trimmed V and J ends, which lost 5 bases and 2 bases, there was a span of 13 bases. The CDR3 coding sequence is TGTGCCAGCAGTAACCCCGGCGGGGCCTACGAGCAGTACTTC. Residues: CASSNPGGAYEQYF.